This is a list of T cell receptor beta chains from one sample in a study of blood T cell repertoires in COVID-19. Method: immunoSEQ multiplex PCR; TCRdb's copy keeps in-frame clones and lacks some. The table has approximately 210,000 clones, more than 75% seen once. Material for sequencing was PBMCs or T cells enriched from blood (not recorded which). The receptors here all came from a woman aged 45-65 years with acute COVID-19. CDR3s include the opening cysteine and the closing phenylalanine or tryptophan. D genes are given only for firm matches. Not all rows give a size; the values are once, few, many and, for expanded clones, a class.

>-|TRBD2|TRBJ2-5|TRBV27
CASSSILAGLGETQYF
TGTGCCAGCAGTTCGATCTTAGCGGGGCTGGGGGAGACCCAGTACTTC
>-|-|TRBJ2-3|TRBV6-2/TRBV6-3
CASSRNTDTQYF
TGTGCCAGCAGCCGTAATACAGATACGCAGTATTTT
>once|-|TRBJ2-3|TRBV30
CAWSVGFGGENAQYF
TGTGCCTGGAGTGTAGGTTTCGGCGGGGAAAACGCGCAGTATTTT
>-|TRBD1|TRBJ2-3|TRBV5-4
CASSGTGGFGTDTQYF
TGTGCCAGCAGCGGGACAGGGGGATTTGGCACAGATACGCAGTATTTT
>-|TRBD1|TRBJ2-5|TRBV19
CASSMGQQETQYF
TGTGCCAGTAGTATGGGACAGCAAGAGACCCAGTACTTC
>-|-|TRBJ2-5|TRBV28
CASKAGLETQYF
TGTGCCAGCAAGGCAGGGTTGGAGACCCAGTACTTC
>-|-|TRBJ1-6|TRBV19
CASSMPVGGTPLHF
TGTGCCAGTAGTATGCCCGTGGGGGGAACACCCCTCCACTTT
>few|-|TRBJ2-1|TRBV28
CASSPGSPENEQFF
TGTGCCAGCAGCCCCGGGTCCCCGGAAAATGAGCAGTTCTTC
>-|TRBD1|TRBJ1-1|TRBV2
CASSVMGGRGQEAFF
TGTGCCAGCAGTGTGATGGGTGGAAGGGGACAGGAAGCTTTCTTT
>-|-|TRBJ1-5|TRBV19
CASSIPRTGQGNQPQHF
TGTGCCAGTAGTATACCGAGAACAGGGCAAGGCAATCAGCCCCAGCATTTT
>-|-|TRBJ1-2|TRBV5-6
CASSLYSTGRVGYGYTF
TGTGCCAGCAGCTTGTATTCCACAGGGCGGGTTGGCTATGGCTACACCTTC
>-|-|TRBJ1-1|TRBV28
CASSLPTGLNTEAFF
TGTGCCAGCAGTCTACCGACAGGTCTGAACACTGAAGCTTTCTTT
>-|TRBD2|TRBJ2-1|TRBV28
CASSLGLAGGLGGQFF
TGTGCCAGCAGCCTCGGGCTAGCGGGGGGGCTAGGTGGGCAGTTCTTC
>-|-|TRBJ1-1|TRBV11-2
CASSFSPGSTEAFF
TGTGCCAGCAGCTTCTCCCCGGGAAGCACTGAAGCTTTCTTT
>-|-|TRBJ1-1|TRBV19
CASSIERDTEAFF
TGTGCCAGTAGTATAGAGAGGGACACTGAAGCTTTCTTT
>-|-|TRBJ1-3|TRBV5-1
CASTRDGSSGNTIYF
TGCGCCAGCACCAGGGACGGGAGCTCTGGAAACACCATATATTTT
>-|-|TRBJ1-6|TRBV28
CATKPHRAQINSPLHF
TGTGCCACCAAGCCGCACAGGGCACAAATAAATTCACCCCTCCACTTT
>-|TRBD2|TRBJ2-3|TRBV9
CASSVAGGGTDTQYF
TGTGCCAGCAGCGTAGCGGGGGGAGGCACAGATACGCAGTATTTT
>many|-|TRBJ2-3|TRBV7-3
CASSLSLPDTQYF
TGTGCCAGCAGCTTAAGTCTACCCGATACGCAGTATTTT
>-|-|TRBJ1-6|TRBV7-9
CASSLDLGAQSPLHF
TGTGCCAGCAGCTTAGATTTGGGGGCGCAATCACCCCTCCACTTT
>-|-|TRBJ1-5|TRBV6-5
CASSDYRENQPQHF
TGTGCCAGCAGCGATTACAGGGAGAATCAGCCCCAGCATTTT
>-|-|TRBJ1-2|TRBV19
CASTPYGGDGYTF
TGTGCCAGTACCCCCTACGGGGGTGATGGCTACACCTTC
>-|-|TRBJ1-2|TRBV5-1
CASSSKQGNYGYTF
TGCGCCAGCAGCTCAAAGCAGGGGAACTATGGCTACACCTTC
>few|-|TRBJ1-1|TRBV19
CASIPDRNTEAFF
TGTGCCAGTATCCCGGACAGGAACACTGAAGCTTTCTTT
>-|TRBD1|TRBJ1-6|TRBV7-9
CASSRDSGGSSPLHF
TGTGCCAGCAGCAGGGATTCAGGGGGAAGTTCACCCCTCCACTTT
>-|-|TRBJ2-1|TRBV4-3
CASSQDRGFEQFF
TGCGCCAGCAGCCAAGATCGGGGGTTTGAGCAGTTCTTC
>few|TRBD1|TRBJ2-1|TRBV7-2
CASSLDRGRNEQFF
TGTGCCAGCAGCTTAGACAGGGGTCGCAATGAGCAGTTCTTC
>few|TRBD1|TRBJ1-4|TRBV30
CAWSRDSEKLFF
TGTGCCTGGAGTAGGGACAGCGAAAAACTGTTTTTT
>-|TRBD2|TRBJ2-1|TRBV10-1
CASSDPGGPVDEQFF
TGCGCCAGCAGTGATCCGGGGGGGCCCGTCGATGAGCAGTTCTTC
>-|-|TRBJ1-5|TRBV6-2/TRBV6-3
CASIPKGTRFQPQHF
TGTGCCAGCATCCCTAAGGGGACTCGGTTTCAGCCCCAGCATTTT
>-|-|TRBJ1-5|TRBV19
CASSIMGGIDSNQPQHF
TGTGCCAGTAGTATAATGGGGGGAATCGATAGCAATCAGCCCCAGCATTTT
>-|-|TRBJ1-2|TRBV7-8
CASSLVIVPTVNYGYTF
TGTGCCAGCAGCTTAGTCATCGTTCCGACAGTTAACTATGGCTACACCTTC
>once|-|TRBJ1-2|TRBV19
CASSPSWTAGGDGYTF
TGTGCCAGTAGTCCAAGCTGGACAGCCGGGGGGGACGGCTACACCTTC
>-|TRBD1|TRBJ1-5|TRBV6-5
CATLAGQGPNQPQHF
TGTGCCACCTTAGCGGGACAGGGCCCCAATCAGCCCCAGCATTTT
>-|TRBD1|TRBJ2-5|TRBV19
CASSTGRQGKYQETQYF
TGTGCCAGTAGTACGGGAAGACAGGGGAAGTACCAAGAGACCCAGTACTTC
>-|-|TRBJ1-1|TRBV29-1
CSGRTGDTEAFF
TGCAGCGGACGGACGGGGGACACTGAAGCTTTCTTT